The text below deals with one T cell receptor beta chain. Germline V gene sequence: CDR1 KGHSH, CDR2 LQKENI. V was pared by 0 bases and J by 7 bases, with 2 bases of the junction left unmatched. The CDR3 is made up of 13 amino acids. Sequenced by immunoSEQ multiplex PCR; TCRdb stores in-frame clones only, minus some. The sample records approximately 94,000 clones, 65% to 85% being singletons. These data come from a study of control samples from healthy donors and cancer patients. J is TRBJ1-1 and V is TRBV18; 7 bases align to TRBD1. Sequences were obtained from PBMCs. This TCR was sampled from a man between 65 and 85 years old with lung cancer. The DNA of the CDR3 is TGTGCCAGCTCACCACCCGACAGGGTTGAAGCTTTCTTT. Its protein product is CASSPPDRVEAFF.